The 2 T cell receptor beta chains in this list originate from one sample, sequenced in a study of T cell responses to AZD1222 COVID-19 vaccine. The method was immunoSEQ multiplex PCR; TCRdb's version includes in-frame clones alone and lacks a portion of them. The profile shows 130,000 to 150,000 clones, roughly 86% of them singletons. The starting material was peripheral blood, obtained 28 days after the second dose of the MenACWY control vaccine. The receptors derive from an adult who received the MenACWY meningococcal vaccine as a control.

The V call is TRBV3-1 (or the pseudogene TRBV3-2), the J call TRBJ1-2; no firm D call. V was cut by 3 bases and J by 8 bases, with 10 bases left in between. This CDR3 region has 12 residues. Germline V lookup: CDR1 LGHDT, CDR2 YNNKEL (reference sequence). The DNA of the CDR3 is TGTGCCAGCAGCCAGGGAAGCCCCGGCTACACCTTC. Translated, it gives CASSQGSPGYTF.

The chain recombines TRBV3-1 (or the pseudogene TRBV3-2) with TRBJ2-3; 10 positions agree with TRBD2. Germline CDR1 is LGHDT and CDR2 is YNNKEL (reference sequence). CDR3 size: 15 residues. V dropped 2 bases and J dropped 4; count of bases not matched to a gene: 3. CDR3 residues: CASSQLAGAPDTQYF. As DNA, the CDR3 is TGTGCCAGCAGCCAACTAGCGGGAGCGCCAGATACGCAGTATTTT.